In its sample, the clone carrying this T cell receptor beta chain was seen once. V lost 11 bases to trimming and J lost 8 bases, with 20 bases between them. The germline V gene encodes CDR1 SNHLY and CDR2 FYNNEI. This CDR3 spans 13 amino acids. The PCR used 60 Vbeta and 13 Jbeta primers. The protocol was immunoSEQ multiplex PCR, while the TCRdb copy is restricted to in-frame clones and leaves out a portion. The data contain over 100,000 clones, 65% to 80% of them singletons. This sample is drawn from a study of cytomegalovirus exposure and HLA in healthy donors. Input material: PBMCs. This TCR was recovered from a male donor in good health and CMV-seropositive. V gene TRBV2 combines with J gene TRBJ2-3, with D perhaps TRBD2 (5 bases). The CDR3 region is CAGAARSRGTQYF. Here the CDR3 DNA reads TGTGCCGGAGCAGCTAGGAGCCGGGGTACGCAGTATTTT.